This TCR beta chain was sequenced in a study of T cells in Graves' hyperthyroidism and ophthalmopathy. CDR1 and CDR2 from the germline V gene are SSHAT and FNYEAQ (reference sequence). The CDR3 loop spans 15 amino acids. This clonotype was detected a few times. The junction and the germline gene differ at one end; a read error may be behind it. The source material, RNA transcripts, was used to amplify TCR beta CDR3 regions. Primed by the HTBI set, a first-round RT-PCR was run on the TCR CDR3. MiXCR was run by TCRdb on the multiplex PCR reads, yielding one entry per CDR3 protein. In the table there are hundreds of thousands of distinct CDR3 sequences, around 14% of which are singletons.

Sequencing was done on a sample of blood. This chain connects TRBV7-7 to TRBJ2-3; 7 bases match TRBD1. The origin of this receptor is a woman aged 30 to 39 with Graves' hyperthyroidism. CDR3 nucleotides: TGTGCTAGCAGCTCGGGACAGTCCTTCACAGATACGCAGTATTTT. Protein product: CASSSGQSFTDTQYF.